The clone carrying this T cell receptor (beta chain) was detected ten times or more. This sample stems from a study of patients and donors after allogeneic stem cell transplantation. The CDR3 length is 12 residues. Trimming removed 1 base at V and 1 base at J, with 4 bases between. CDR1 and CDR2 from the germline V gene are DFQATT and SNEGSKA (reference sequence). TCRdb ran MiXCR on the RT-PCR reads and lists one entry per CDR3 protein. In the table there are around 9,000 distinct CDR3 sequences, about 4% of which are singletons. The receptor's source is a human donor who was either an allogeneic HSCT recipient or a stem cell or donor lymphocyte infusion donor (not recorded which). It is not recorded whose cells these are; they may come from a transplant donor. V and J are TRBV20-1 and TRBJ2-5; D ambiguous. Material for sequencing was blood, either unsorted or a sorted T cell fraction (not recorded which). The CDR3 nucleotides are TGCAGTGCTAGAGGGCGCCAAGAGACCCAGTACTTC. Its protein product is CSARGRQETQYF.